This T cell receptor beta chain was recovered during a study of blood T cell repertoires in COVID-19. Methods used by the authors: The assay estimated nucleated cells by amplifying reference gene primers. Method: immunoSEQ multiplex PCR; TCRdb's copy keeps in-frame clones and lacks some. Clonal size and the V and J genes are those of that table, whereas D and trimming came from the DNA. The data show around 230,000 clones, with 86% seen just once and over 3% held by the top ten. This clone occurred once. Participants were aged 18 to 89 years, lived in over 20 US areas, and enrolled virtually. Germline CDR1 and CDR2: SGDLS and YYNGEE. Deletions cut 0 bases from V and 0 bases from J, with 9 bases between. This CDR3 region has 15 residues.

Sequencing used PBMCs or T cells enriched from blood (not recorded which). The clonotype originates from a woman aged 40 to 50 with acute COVID-19. The gene calls are TRBV9 and TRBJ1-2; no reliable D call. The CDR3 DNA sequence: TGTGCCAGCAGCGTAGGGCATTCCTCTAACTATGGCTACACCTTC. It specifies CASSVGHSSNYGYTF.